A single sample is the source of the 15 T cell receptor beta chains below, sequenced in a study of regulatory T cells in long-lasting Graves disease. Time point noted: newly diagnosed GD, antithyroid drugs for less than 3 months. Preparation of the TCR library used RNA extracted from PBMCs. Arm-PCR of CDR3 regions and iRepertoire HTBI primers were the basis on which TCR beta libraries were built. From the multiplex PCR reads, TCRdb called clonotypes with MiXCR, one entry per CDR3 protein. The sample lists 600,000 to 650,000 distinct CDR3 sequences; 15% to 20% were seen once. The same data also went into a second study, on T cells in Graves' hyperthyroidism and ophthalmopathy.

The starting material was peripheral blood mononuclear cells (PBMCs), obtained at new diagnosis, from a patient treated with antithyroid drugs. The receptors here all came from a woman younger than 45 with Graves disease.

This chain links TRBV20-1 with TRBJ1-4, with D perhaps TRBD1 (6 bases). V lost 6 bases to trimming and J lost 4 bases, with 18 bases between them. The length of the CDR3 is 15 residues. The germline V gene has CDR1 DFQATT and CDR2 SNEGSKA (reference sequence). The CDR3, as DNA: TGCAGTGCCGCCGCCTACAGGGAGATTAATGAAAAACTGTTTTTT. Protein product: CSAAAYREINEKLFF.

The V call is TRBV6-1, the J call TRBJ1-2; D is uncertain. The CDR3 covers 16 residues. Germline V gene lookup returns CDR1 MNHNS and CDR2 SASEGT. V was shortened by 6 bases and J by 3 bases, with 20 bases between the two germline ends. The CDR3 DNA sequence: TGTGCCAGCAGCTCCCTCAGCGGCCCTTTTTACTATGGCTACACCTTC. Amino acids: CASSSLSGPFYYGYTF.

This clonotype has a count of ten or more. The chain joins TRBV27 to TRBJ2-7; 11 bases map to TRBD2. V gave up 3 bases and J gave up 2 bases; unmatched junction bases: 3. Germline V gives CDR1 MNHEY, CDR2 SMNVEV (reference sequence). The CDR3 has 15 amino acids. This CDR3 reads CASSFGTSGTYEQYF. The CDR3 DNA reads TGTGCCAGCAGTTTCGGGACTAGCGGAACCTACGAGCAGTACTTC.

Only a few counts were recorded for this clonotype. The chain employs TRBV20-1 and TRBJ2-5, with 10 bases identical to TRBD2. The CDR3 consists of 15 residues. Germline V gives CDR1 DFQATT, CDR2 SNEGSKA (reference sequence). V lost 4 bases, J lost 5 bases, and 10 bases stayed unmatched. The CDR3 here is CSANDPSGRTETQYF. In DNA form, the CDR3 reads TGCAGTGCTAACGATCCTAGCGGGAGAACGGAGACCCAGTACTTC.

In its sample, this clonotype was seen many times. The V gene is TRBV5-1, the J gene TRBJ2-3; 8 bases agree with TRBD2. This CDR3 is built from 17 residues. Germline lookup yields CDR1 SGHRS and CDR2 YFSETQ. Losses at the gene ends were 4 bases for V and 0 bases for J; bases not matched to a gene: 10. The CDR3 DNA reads TGCGCCAGCAGCCCGGCCTCGGTAGCGGGGAGCACAGATACGCAGTATTTT. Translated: CASSPASVAGSTDTQYF.

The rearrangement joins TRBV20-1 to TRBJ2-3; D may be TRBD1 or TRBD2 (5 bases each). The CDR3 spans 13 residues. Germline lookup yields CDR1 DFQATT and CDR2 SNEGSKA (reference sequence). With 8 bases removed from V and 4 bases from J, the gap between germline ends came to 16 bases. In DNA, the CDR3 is TGCAGTCCAAGAGGGTTGGGGGCAGATACGCAGTATTTT. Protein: CSPRGLGADTQYF.

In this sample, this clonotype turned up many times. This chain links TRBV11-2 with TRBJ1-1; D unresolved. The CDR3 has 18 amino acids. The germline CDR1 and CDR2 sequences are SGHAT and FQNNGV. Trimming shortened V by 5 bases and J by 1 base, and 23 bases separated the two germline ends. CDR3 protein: CASSPSMTTLKGNTEAFF. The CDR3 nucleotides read TGTGCCAGCAGCCCGTCGATGACTACACTTAAGGGGAACACTGAAGCTTTCTTT. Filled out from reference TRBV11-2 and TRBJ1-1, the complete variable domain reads EAGVAQSPRYKIIEKRQSVAFWCNPISGHATLYWYQQILGQGPKLLIQFQNNGVVDDSQLPKDRFSAERLKGVDSTLKIQPAKLEDSAVYLCASSPSMTTLKGNTEAFFGQGTRLTVV.

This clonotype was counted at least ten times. The CDR3 sequence is CSAEGWGTPSYEQYF. The CDR3, as DNA: TGCAGTGCTGAGGGATGGGGGACGCCCTCCTACGAGCAGTACTTC. The rearrangement joins TRBV20-1 to TRBJ2-7; D is perhaps TRBD1 or TRBD2 (5 bases each). The CDR3 has 15 amino acids. Germline V gene sequence: CDR1 DFQATT, CDR2 SNEGSKA (reference sequence). V was shortened by 5 bases and J by 0 bases, with 17 bases between the two germline ends.

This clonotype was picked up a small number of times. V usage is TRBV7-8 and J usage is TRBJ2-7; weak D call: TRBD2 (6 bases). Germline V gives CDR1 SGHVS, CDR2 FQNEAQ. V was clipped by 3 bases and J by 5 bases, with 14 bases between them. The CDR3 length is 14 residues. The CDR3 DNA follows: TGTGCCAGCAGCTTGGGTGGGACTTTAGACGAGCAGTACTTC. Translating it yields CASSLGGTLDEQYF.

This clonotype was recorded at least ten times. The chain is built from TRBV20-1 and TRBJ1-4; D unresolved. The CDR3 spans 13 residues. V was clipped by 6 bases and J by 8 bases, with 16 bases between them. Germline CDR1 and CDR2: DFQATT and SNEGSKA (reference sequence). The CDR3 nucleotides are TGCAGTGCCCTAGGATCAATAGGAGAAAAACTGTTTTTT. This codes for CSALGSIGEKLFF.

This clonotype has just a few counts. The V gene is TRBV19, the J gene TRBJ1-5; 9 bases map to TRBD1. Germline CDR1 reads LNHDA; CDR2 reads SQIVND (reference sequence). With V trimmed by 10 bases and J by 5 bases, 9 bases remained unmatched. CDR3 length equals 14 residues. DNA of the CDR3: TGTGCCACACGCCTAACAGGGGGCGATCAGCCCCAGCATTTT. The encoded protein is CATRLTGGDQPQHF. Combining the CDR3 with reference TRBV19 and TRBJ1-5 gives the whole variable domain DGGITQSPKYLFRKEGQNVTLSCEQNLNHDAMYWYRQDPGQGLRLIYYSQIVNDFQKGDIAEGYSVSREKKESFPLTVTSAQKNPTAFYLCATRLTGGDQPQHFGDGTRLSIL.

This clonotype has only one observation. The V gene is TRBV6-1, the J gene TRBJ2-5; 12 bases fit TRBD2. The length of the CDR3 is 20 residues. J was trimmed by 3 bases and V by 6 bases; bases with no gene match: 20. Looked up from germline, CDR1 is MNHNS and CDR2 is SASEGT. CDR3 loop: CASSPRGFGLAGLSEETQYF. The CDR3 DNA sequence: TGTGCCAGCAGCCCAAGAGGGTTTGGACTAGCGGGACTATCGGAAGAGACCCAGTACTTC.

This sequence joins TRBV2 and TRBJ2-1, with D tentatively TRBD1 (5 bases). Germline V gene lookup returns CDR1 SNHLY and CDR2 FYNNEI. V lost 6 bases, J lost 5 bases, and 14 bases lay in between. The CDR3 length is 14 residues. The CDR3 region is CASRSDINNNEQFF. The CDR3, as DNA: TGTGCCAGCAGATCGGACATTAATAACAATGAGCAGTTCTTC.

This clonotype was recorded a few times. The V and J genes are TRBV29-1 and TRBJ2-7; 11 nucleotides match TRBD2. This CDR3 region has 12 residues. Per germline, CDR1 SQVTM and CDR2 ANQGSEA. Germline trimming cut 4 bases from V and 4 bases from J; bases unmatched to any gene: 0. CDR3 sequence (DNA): TGCAGCGTTGCTAGCGGGAGGTACGAGCAGTACTTC. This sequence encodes CSVASGRYEQYF.

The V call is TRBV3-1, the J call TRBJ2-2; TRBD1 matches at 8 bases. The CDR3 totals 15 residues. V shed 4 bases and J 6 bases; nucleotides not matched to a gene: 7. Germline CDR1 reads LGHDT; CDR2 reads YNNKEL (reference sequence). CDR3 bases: TGTGCCAGCAGCCGCCCGGGACAGGCGGCCGGGGAGCTGTTTTTT. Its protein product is CASSRPGQAAGELFF. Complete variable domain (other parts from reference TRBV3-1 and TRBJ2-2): DTAVSQTPKYLVTQMGNDKSIKCEQNLGHDTMYWYKQDSKKFLKIMFSYNNKELIINETVPNRFSPKSPDKAHLNLHINSLELGDSAVYFCASSRPGQAAGELFFGEGSRLTVL.